These 18 T cell receptor beta chains were sequenced from one sample in a study of blood T cell repertoires in COVID-19. Measured with immunoSEQ multiplex PCR; TCRdb has only the in-frame clones, and not every one. The sample shows 270,000 or so clones, around 92% of them seen only once. Sequencing was performed on peripheral blood. The receptors originated from a woman aged 25 to 45 with COVID-19, enrolled during active disease.

In DNA, the CDR3 is TGTGCCAGCAGTGGAGGCCCGGGCACTGAAGCTTTCTTT. This sequence encodes CASSGGPGTEAFF. This chain joins TRBV2 and TRBJ1-1; the D is unclear. The V end was cut by 4 bases, the J end by 4 bases, with 10 bases between. In germline, CDR1 is SNHLY, CDR2 FYNNEI. This CDR3 has 13 amino acids.

The gene calls are TRBV18 and TRBJ2-4; the match to TRBD2 covers 7 bases. The CDR3 contains 15 residues. Losses at the gene ends were 0 bases for V and 8 bases for J; bases not matched to a gene: 7. Germline loops: CDR1 KGHSH, CDR2 LQKENI. The CDR3 DNA sequence: TGTGCCAGCTCACCACCCGGGGGGAAAAACGACATTCAGTACTTC. Translating it yields CASSPPGGKNDIQYF.

The V call is TRBV4-1, the J call TRBJ1-2; D perhaps matches TRBD1 (5 bases). Germline V gene lookup returns CDR1 MGHRA and CDR2 YSYEKL. V shed 2 bases and J shed 5 bases, with 12 bases lying between them. This CDR3 is 14 amino acids long. The CDR3 is CASSQRDWGYGYTF. The CDR3 DNA reads TGCGCCAGCAGCCAAAGGGACTGGGGGTATGGCTACACCTTC.

The chain couples TRBV5-5 to TRBJ1-2, with TRBD1 as a possible D gene (6 bases). Germline CDR1 is SGHKS and CDR2 is YYEKEE (reference sequence). This CDR3 contains 17 residues. Trimming took off 1 base at V and 0 bases at J, with 16 bases between the two ends. The CDR3: CASSLIPGADANYGYTF. The CDR3 region has the DNA TGTGCCAGCAGCTTGATTCCAGGGGCGGACGCTAACTATGGCTACACCTTC.

The rearrangement links TRBV19 to TRBJ1-5; perhaps TRBD1 as D (6 bases). From germline, CDR1 is LNHDA and CDR2 SQIVND (reference sequence). V dropped 5 bases and J dropped 0 bases, with 14 bases sitting between them. The CDR3 consists of 16 residues. CDR3 protein: CASSPQGQYSNQPQHF. DNA for the CDR3: TGTGCCAGTAGTCCTCAAGGACAGTATAGCAATCAGCCCCAGCATTTT.

The V and J genes are TRBV13 and TRBJ2-7; 12 nucleotides align to TRBD2. With V trimmed by 1 base and J by 6 bases, 4 bases remained unmatched. Germline-derived CDR1 and CDR2 are PRHDT and FYEKMQ (reference sequence). The CDR3 runs 15 residues. DNA for the CDR3: TGTGCCAGCAGCTTAGCCCTAGCGGGGGGGCCCGAGCAGTACTTC. Its translation: CASSLALAGGPEQYF.

The rearrangement uses TRBV6-5 and TRBJ2-1; 9 bases are shared with TRBD2. V was pared by 6 bases and J by 5 bases, with 8 bases of the junction left unmatched. Germline CDR1 and CDR2: MNHEY and SVGAGI. The CDR3 sequence is 15 residues long. The CDR3 sequence is CASSDLAGLDNEQFF. CDR3 DNA: TGTGCCAGCAGCGACCTAGCGGGGCTAGACAATGAGCAGTTCTTC.

This CDR3 reads CASSPPATGTLSNQPQHF. In DNA form, the CDR3 reads TGTGCCAGCTCACCCCCAGCGACAGGGACCCTCAGCAATCAGCCCCAGCATTTT. This chain uses TRBV18 with TRBJ1-5, with 7 positions matching TRBD1. CDR3 length equals 18 residues. Germline V gene sequence: CDR1 KGHSH, CDR2 LQKENI. With V trimmed by 3 bases and J by 1 base, 12 bases remained unmatched.

This clone was seen ten or more times. V and J are TRBV5-1 and TRBJ2-1; D possibly corresponds to TRBD1 (6 bases). The CDR3 covers 15 residues. CDR1 SGHRS and CDR2 YFSETQ come from the germline V gene. Trimming took off 3 bases at V and 4 bases at J, with 14 bases between the two ends. CDR3 loop: CASSSSTRGYNEQFF. CDR3 DNA: TGCGCCAGCAGCTCCTCGACCAGGGGTTACAATGAGCAGTTCTTC. Using reference TRBV5-1 and TRBJ2-1 for the parts outside the CDR3, the full variable domain is KAGVTQTPRYLIKTRGQQVTLSCSPISGHRSVSWYQQTPGQGLQFLFEYFSETQRNKGNFPGRFSGRQFSNSRSEMNVSTLELGDSALYLCASSSSTRGYNEQFFGPGTRLTVL.

The chain carries TRBV10-2 and TRBJ1-5; 7 bases line up with TRBD1. Germline V gene sequence: CDR1 WSHSY, CDR2 SAAADI. The V and J ends lost 10 bases and 0 bases, in that order; junction bases with no gene match: 21. The length of the CDR3 is 19 residues. CDR3 sequence reads: CATRRPRTGDKYSNQPQHF. DNA of the CDR3: TGCGCCACCAGGCGCCCTCGGACAGGTGATAAGTATAGCAATCAGCCCCAGCATTTT.

The chain uses TRBV19 and TRBJ2-4, with D perhaps matching TRBD2 (5 bases). The germline V and J ends were trimmed by 1 base and 8 bases, with 21 bases remaining between them. Germline V gene sequence: CDR1 LNHDA, CDR2 SQIVND (reference sequence). The CDR3 length is 17 residues. This chain's CDR3 is CASSIVFRLEAVDIQYF. The CDR3 nucleotides read TGTGCCAGTAGTATAGTATTCCGACTCGAAGCGGTGGACATTCAGTACTTC.

The V call is TRBV10-1, the J call TRBJ2-5; TRBD2 agrees at 7 bases. Germline CDR1 WNHNN, CDR2 SYGVQD (reference sequence). After removal of 7 bases from V and 5 bases from J, the junction contained 4 bases not matched to a gene. The CDR3 consists of 12 residues. CDR3 nucleotides: TGCGCCAGCATGGGTAGCGGGGAGACCCAGTACTTC. Encoded protein: CASMGSGETQYF.

This clone has just one count. This chain joins TRBV11-3 and TRBJ2-3, with D possibly matching TRBD2 (5 bases). Germline lookup yields CDR1 SGHNT and CDR2 YENEEA. Deletions cut 0 bases from V and 1 base from J, with 5 bases between. This CDR3 region has 14 residues. Written as DNA, the CDR3 is TGTGCCAGCAGCTTAGACGGGGGCACAGATACGCAGTATTTT. Protein product: CASSLDGGTDTQYF.

CDR3 in amino acids: CASSPTTTGTAPYGYTF. The CDR3 DNA reads as TGTGCCAGTAGTCCCACCACTACCGGGACAGCCCCCTATGGCTACACCTTC. The chain uses TRBV19 and TRBJ1-2; 7 bases match TRBD1. V lost 5 bases, J lost 4 bases, and 16 bases stayed unmatched. Per germline, CDR1 LNHDA and CDR2 SQIVND (reference sequence). This CDR3 has 17 residues.

The chain is built from TRBV2 and TRBJ1-4; 7 nucleotides line up with TRBD1. The V gene's germline CDR1 is SNHLY and CDR2 FYNNEI. V trimming: 6 bases; J trimming: 4 bases; junction bases outside the gene matches: 2. The CDR3 contains 13 residues. DNA for the CDR3: TGTGCCAGCAGCGGGACAGTTAATGAAAAACTGTTTTTT. Translation: CASSGTVNEKLFF.

This clone showed up just once. V gene TRBV19 combines with J gene TRBJ2-1; 10 bases line up with TRBD1. CDR3 length equals 15 residues. Germline CDR1 LNHDA, CDR2 SQIVND (reference sequence). The V segment lost 5 bases and the J segment 3 bases; nucleotides outside the gene matches: 4. CDR3 residues: CASSPGTGVYNEQFF. As DNA, the CDR3 is TGTGCCAGTAGTCCGGGGACAGGGGTCTACAATGAGCAGTTCTTC.

The chain has TRBV9 and TRBJ1-1; TRBD1 might be the D (5 bases). Trimming removed 4 bases from V and 4 bases from J, with 11 bases in between. The CDR3 is 13 amino acids. Germline loops: CDR1 SGDLS, CDR2 YYNGEE. CDR3 bases: TGTGCCAGCAGCCCAGGCGGGGGCACTGAAGCTTTCTTT. Its translation is CASSPGGGTEAFF.

This clone has only one observation. V and J are TRBV9 and TRBJ2-1; a possible D gene is TRBD1 (6 bases). The ends were cut back, 0 bases at V and 8 bases at J, with 12 bases in the middle. The germline V gene has CDR1 SGDLS and CDR2 YYNGEE. The CDR3 sequence is 14 residues long. CDR3 sequence: CASSVEAGEDEQFF. The CDR3 region has the DNA TGTGCCAGCAGCGTAGAGGCAGGGGAAGATGAGCAGTTCTTC.